This T cell receptor beta chain was recovered during a study of PD-1 blockade in mismatch repair-deficient tumors. Study overall: All were previously treated, progressing patients with over 9 mismatch repair-deficient cancer types. Study observations and caveats: Rapid post-treatment expansion, then contraction, generally preceding radiologic response, marked tumor-resident clones.

The TCR-sequenced patients were a few responders to pembrolizumab. V was trimmed by 5 bases and J by 6 bases, leaving 18 bases between them. Germline values: CDR1 MDHEN, CDR2 SYDVKM. The CDR3 sequence is 15 residues long. In the case of this clone: Its antigen is as yet unknown.

Repertoires were generated with immunoSEQ multiplex PCR, while TCRdb's copy carries only in-frame clones and drops some. The data hold roughly 34,000 clones, with about 85% observed a single time. The source material was PBMCs, sampled less than 7 weeks after starting pembrolizumab. This receptor was obtained from an adult with mismatch repair-deficient cancer. The chain recombines TRBV28 with TRBJ2-3; TRBD2 might be the D (5 bases). CDR3 nucleotides: TGTGCCAGCAGTCCCTTACTAGTAATTCTTGATACGCAGTATTTT. Its protein is CASSPLLVILDTQYF.